Reported below is one T cell receptor beta chain. The antigen is unknown. These data come from a study of graft-versus-host responses after intestinal transplantation. Study context: Recipients received multivisceral, liver-intestinal, or isolated intestinal transplants. Induction with anti-thymocyte globulin, then tacrolimus and steroids for about 3 years, was given to all recipients.

Data came from immunoSEQ multiplex PCR; TCRdb stores just in-frame clones and leaves some out. The table records 80,000 or so clones, about 90% of them present only once. General observations from the study: Among recipient marrow samples, GvH clones were found; some appeared first in ileum or blood. There was an association between peak levels of circulating GvH clones and early post-transplant HvG declines.

Trimming pared 2 bases from V and 11 bases from J, leaving 12 bases between. This CDR3 comprises 12 residues. CDR1 and CDR2 from the germline V gene are SGHDT and YYEEEE. This TCR came from a human patient who received an intestinal transplant, so some T cells may come from the graft donor. This sequence joins TRBV5-6 and TRBJ2-3; no clear D gene. The specimen comprised PBMCs, sampled 98 days after intestinal transplantation. The CDR3 protein is CASSFDLTRQYF. DNA for the CDR3: TGTGCCAGCAGCTTCGACCTAACGCGGCAGTATTTT. The whole variable domain, filled in from reference TRBV5-6 and TRBJ2-3, reads DAGVTQSPTHLIKTRGQQVTLRCSPKSGHDTVSWYQQALGQGPQFIFQYYEEEERQRGNFPDRFSGHQFPNYSSELNVNALLLGDSALYLCASSFDLTRQYFGPGTRLTVL.